The 5 T cell receptor beta chains below all came from one sample that was sequenced in a study of blood T cell repertoires in COVID-19. Measured with immunoSEQ multiplex PCR; TCRdb has only the in-frame clones, and not every one. The table lists around 240,000 clones, about 90% of them singletons. Sequencing input: peripheral blood. The origin of the receptors is a woman aged 25 to 45 who had recovered from COVID-19.

The chain recombines TRBV9 with TRBJ2-4; the match to TRBD2 covers 10 bases. V lost 0 bases to trimming and J lost 8 bases; unmatched junction nucleotides: 8. Germline CDR1 and CDR2: SGDLS and YYNGEE. This CDR3 is built from 16 residues. The CDR3 region is CASSVGLTSGSHIQYF. The CDR3 DNA follows: TGTGCCAGCAGCGTAGGGTTGACTAGCGGGTCGCACATTCAGTACTTC.

The chain uses TRBV11-1 and TRBJ2-7; D not resolved. The CDR3 consists of 12 residues. The ends were cut back, 5 bases at V and 2 bases at J, with 7 bases in the middle. Germline V gene sequence: CDR1 SGHAT, CDR2 FQDESV (reference sequence). The CDR3 is CASSLDTYEQYF. The CDR3 DNA is TGTGCCAGCAGCCTAGACACCTACGAGCAGTACTTC.

This clone has a handful of counts. The chain carries TRBV5-6 and TRBJ1-6; 10 positions agree with TRBD1. The CDR3 spans 16 residues. With 0 bases clipped from V and 8 bases from J, the junction kept 5 bases outside the gene matches. Germline CDR1 is SGHDT and CDR2 is YYEEEE. CDR3 amino acids: CASSLGDRGLDSPLHF. CDR3 nucleotide sequence: TGTGCCAGCAGCTTGGGGGACAGGGGACTGGATTCACCCCTCCACTTT.

V and J are TRBV29-1 and TRBJ1-2; 7 bases agree with TRBD1. CDR3 length equals 13 residues. Trimming took 6 bases from V and 2 from J; bases not matched to a gene: 6. Germline CDR1 is SQVTM and CDR2 is ANQGSEA. The CDR3 DNA reads as TGCAGCGTCGCAGGGGGGACAAACTATGGCTACACCTTC. Amino acid sequence: CSVAGGTNYGYTF.

This chain uses TRBV18 with TRBJ1-4; maybe TRBD1 (5 bases). CDR3 length: 14 residues. V was cut by 2 bases and J by 7 bases, with 11 bases left in between. In germline, CDR1 is KGHSH, CDR2 LQKENI. The CDR3: CASSPEAQGEKLFF. The DNA of the CDR3 is TGTGCCAGCTCACCAGAAGCTCAGGGTGAAAAACTGTTTTTT.